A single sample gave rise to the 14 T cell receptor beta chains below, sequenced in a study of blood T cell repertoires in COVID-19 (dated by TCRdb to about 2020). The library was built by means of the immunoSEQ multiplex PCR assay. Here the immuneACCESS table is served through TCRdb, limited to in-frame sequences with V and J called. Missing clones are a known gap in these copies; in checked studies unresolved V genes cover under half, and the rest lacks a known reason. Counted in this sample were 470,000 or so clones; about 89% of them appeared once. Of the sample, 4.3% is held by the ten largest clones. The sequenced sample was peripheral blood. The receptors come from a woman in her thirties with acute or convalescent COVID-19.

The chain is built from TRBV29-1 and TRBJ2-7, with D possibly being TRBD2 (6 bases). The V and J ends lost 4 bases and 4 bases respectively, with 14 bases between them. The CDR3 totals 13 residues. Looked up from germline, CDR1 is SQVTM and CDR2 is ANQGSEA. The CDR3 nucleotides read TGCAGCGTTGCGGGACTCGGCCAGTACGAGCAGTACTTC. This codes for CSVAGLGQYEQYF.

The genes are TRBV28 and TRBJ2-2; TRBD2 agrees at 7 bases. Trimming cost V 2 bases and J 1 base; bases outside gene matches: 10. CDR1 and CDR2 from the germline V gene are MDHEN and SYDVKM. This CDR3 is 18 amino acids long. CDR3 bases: TGTGCCAGCAGTTTAGTCGGGGGGATCCCTCTGAACACCGGGGAGCTGTTTTTT. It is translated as CASSLVGGIPLNTGELFF.

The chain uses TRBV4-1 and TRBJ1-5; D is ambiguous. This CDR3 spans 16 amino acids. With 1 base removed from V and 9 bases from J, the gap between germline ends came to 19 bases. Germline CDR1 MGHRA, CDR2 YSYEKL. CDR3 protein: CASSQGLSLQEGPQHF. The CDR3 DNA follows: TGCGCCAGCAGCCAAGGGCTTTCCCTTCAAGAGGGGCCCCAGCATTTT.

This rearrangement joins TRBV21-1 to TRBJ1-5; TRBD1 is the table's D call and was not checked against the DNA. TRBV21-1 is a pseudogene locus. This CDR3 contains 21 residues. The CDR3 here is CASSQGVFGTAKIYSNQPQHF. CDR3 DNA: TGTGCCAGCAGCCAGGGGGTATTCGGGACGGCTAAAATTTATAGCAATCAGCCCCAGCATTTT.

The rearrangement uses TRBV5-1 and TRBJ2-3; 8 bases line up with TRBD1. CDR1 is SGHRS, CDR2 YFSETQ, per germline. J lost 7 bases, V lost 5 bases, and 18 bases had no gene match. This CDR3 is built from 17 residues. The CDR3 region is CASSYGQGVGSTHTQYF. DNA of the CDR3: TGCGCCAGCAGTTACGGACAGGGTGTGGGGTCCACCCATACGCAGTATTTT.

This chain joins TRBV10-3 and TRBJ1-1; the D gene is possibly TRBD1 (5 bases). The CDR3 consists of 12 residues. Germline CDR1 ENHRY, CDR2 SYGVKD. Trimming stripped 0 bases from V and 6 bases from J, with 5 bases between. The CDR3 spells CAISESTAEAFF. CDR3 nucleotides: TGTGCCATCAGTGAGTCGACAGCTGAAGCTTTCTTT.

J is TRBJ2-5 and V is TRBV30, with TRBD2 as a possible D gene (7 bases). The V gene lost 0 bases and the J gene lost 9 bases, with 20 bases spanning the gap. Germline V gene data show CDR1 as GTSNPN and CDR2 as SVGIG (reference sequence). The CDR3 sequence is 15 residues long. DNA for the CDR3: TGTGCCTGGAGTGTACTAGTTGCGGGGGCGGGGGCCCAGTACTTC. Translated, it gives CAWSVLVAGAGAQYF.

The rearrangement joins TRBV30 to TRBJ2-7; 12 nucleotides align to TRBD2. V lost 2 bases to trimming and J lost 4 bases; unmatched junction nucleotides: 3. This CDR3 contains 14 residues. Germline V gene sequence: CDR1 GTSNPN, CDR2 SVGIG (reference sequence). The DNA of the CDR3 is TGTGCCTGGAGTTCGACTAGCGGGGGTTACGAGCAGTACTTC. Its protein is CAWSSTSGGYEQYF.

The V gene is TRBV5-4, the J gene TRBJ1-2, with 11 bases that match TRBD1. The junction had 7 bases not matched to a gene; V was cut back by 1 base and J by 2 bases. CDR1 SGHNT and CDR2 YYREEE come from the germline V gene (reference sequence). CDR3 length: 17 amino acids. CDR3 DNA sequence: TGTGCCAGCAGCTTGTTCGGACAGGGGGCCAGGAACTATGGCTACACCTTC. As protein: CASSLFGQGARNYGYTF.

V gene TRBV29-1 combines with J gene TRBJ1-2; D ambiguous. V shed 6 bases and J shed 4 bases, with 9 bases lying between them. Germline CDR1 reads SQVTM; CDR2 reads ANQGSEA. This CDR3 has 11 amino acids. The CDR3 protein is CSVPFSYGYTF. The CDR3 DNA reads TGCAGCGTCCCATTTTCCTATGGCTACACCTTC.

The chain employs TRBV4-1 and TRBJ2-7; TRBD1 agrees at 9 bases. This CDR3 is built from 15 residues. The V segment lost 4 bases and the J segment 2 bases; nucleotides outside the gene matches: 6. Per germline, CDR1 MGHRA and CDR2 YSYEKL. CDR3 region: CASSPGTGTPYEQYF. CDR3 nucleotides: TGCGCCAGCAGCCCAGGGACAGGGACGCCCTACGAGCAGTACTTC.

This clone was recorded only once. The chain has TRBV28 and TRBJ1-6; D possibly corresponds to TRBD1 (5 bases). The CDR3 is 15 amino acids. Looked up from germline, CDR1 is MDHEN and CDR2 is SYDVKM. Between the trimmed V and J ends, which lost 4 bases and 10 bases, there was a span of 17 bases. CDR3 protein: CASSSQGGVRSPLHF. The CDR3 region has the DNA TGTGCCAGCAGTTCCCAGGGCGGGGTCAGGTCACCCCTCCACTTT.

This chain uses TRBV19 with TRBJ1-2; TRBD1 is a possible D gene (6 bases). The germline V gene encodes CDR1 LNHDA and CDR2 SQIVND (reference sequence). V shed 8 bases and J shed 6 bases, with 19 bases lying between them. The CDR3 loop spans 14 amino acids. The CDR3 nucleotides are TGTGCCAGTTTACTCGAGACAGGTGGGAATGGCTACACCTTC. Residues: CASLLETGGNGYTF.

CDR3 region: CASRDYSGNTEAFF. The CDR3 DNA follows: TGTGCCAGCAGGGACTACTCAGGGAACACTGAAGCTTTCTTT. The genes are TRBV28 and TRBJ1-1, with D hard to call. Trimming removed 6 bases at V and 1 base at J, with 12 bases between. Per germline, CDR1 MDHEN and CDR2 SYDVKM. The CDR3 runs 14 residues.